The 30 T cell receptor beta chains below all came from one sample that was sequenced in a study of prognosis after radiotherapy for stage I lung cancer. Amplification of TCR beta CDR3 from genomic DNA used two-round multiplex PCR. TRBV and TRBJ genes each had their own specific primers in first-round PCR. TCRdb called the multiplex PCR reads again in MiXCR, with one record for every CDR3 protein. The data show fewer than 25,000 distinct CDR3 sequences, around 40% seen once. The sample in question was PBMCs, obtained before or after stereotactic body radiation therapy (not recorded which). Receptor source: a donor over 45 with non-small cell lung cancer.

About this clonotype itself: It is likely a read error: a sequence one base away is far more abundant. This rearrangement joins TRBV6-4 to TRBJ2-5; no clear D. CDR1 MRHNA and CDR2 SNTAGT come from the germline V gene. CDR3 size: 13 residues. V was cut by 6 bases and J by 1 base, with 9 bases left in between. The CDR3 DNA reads TGTGCCAGCAGCCTACTTATCCAAGAGACCCAGTACTTC. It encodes CASSLLIQETQYF.

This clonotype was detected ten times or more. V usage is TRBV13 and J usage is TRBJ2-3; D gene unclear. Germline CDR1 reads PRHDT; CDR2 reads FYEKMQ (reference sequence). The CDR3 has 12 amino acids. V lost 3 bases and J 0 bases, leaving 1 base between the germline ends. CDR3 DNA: TGTGCCAGCAGCTTTAGCACAGATACGCAGTATTTT. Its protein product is CASSFSTDTQYF.

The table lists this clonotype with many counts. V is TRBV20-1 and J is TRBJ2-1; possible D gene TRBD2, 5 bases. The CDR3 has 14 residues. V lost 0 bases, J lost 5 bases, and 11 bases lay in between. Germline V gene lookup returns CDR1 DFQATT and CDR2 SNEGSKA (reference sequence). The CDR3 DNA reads TGCAGTGCTAGAGATGGCCAGAGGGACAATGAGCAGTTCTTC. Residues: CSARDGQRDNEQFF.

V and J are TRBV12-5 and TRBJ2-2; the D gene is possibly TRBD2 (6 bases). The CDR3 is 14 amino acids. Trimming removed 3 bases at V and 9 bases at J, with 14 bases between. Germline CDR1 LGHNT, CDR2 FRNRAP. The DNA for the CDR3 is TGTGCTAGTGGTTTCGGACTATTTACCCGGGAGCTGTTTTTT. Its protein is CASGFGLFTRELFF.

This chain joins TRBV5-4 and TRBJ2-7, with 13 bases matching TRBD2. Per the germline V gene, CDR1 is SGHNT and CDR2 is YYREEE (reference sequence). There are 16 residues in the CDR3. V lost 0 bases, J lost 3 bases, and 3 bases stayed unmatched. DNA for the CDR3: TGTGCCAGCAGCTTGGCGACTAGCGGGGGGATCTACGAGCAGTACTTC. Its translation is CASSLATSGGIYEQYF.

In DNA, the CDR3 is TGTGCCAGCAGAACATGGGGTAACACCGGGGAGCTGTTTTTT. Protein: CASRTWGNTGELFF. The V call is TRBV12-3 or TRBV12-4, the J call TRBJ2-2, with D unclear. V was clipped by 6 bases and J by 2 bases, with 10 bases between them. This CDR3 is 14 amino acids long.

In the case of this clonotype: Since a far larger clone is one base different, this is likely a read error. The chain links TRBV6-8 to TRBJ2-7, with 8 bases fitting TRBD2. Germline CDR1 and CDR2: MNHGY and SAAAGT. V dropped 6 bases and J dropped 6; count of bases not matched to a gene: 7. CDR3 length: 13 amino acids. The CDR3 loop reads CASRPGGTCEQYF. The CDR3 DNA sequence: TGTGCCAGCAGGCCGGGAGGGACCTGCGAGCAGTACTTC.

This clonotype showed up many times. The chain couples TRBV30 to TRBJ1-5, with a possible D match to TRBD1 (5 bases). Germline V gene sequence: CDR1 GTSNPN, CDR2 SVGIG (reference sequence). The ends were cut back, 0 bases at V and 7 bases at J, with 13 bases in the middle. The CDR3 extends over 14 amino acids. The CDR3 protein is CAWSVSGTRQPQHF. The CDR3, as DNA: TGTGCCTGGAGTGTATCCGGGACGAGGCAGCCCCAGCATTTT. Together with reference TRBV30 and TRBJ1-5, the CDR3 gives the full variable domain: SQTIHQWPATLVQPVGSPLSLECTVEGTSNPNLYWYRQAAGRGLQLLFYSVGIGQISSEVPQNLSASRPQDRQFILSSKKLLLSDSGFYLCAWSVSGTRQPQHFGDGTRLSIL.

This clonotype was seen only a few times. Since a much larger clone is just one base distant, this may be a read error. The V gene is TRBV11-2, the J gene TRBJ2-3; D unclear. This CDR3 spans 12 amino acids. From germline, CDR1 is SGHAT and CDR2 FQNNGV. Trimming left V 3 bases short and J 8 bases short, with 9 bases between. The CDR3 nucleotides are TGTGCCAGCAGCTTGGCAGCCCGTACGCAGTATTTT. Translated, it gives CASSLAARTQYF.

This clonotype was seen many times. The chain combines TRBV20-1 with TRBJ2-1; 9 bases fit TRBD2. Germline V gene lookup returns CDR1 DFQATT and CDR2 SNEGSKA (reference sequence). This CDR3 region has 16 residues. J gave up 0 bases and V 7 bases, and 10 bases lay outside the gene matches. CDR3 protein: CSVAGGPRTSYNEQFF. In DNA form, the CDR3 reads TGCAGTGTGGCGGGAGGGCCCCGAACCTCCTACAATGAGCAGTTCTTC.

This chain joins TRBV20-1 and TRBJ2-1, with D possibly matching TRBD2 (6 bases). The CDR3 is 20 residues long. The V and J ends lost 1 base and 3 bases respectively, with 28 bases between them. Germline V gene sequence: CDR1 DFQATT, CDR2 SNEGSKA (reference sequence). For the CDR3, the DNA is TGCAGTGCTAGAGTTTTGTTGGTCGGCCATGGGCTAGCGAGCTACAATGAGCAGTTCTTC. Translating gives CSARVLLVGHGLASYNEQFF.

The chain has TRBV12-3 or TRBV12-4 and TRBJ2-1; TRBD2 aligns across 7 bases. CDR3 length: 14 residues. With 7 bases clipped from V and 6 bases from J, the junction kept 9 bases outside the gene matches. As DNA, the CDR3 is TGTGCCAGCACGCAACGACTAGCAGTCAATGAGCAGTTCTTC. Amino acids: CASTQRLAVNEQFF.

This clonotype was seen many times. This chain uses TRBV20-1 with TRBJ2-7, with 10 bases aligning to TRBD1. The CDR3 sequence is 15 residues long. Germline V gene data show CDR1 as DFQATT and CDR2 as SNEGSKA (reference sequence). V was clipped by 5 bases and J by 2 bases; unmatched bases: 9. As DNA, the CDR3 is TGCAGTGCTGAACCCCGGGACAGGGGAACCTACGAGCAGTACTTC. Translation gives CSAEPRDRGTYEQYF.

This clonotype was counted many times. The CDR3 region is CASSQVGNGPLHF. The CDR3, as DNA: TGCGCCAGCAGCCAAGTGGGGAATGGGCCCCTCCACTTT. The V gene is TRBV4-3, the J gene TRBJ1-6, with D hard to call. Germline V gene lookup returns CDR1 LGHNA and CDR2 YSLEER. Trimming cost V 1 base and J 13 bases, with 11 bases left between them. This CDR3 comprises 13 residues.

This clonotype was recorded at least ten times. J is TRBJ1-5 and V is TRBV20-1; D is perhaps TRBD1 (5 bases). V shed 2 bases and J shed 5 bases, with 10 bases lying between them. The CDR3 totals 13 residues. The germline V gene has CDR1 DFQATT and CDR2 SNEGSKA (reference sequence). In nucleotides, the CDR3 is TGCAGTGCTAGACCGGGGGGGGATCAGCCCCAGCATTTT. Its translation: CSARPGGDQPQHF.

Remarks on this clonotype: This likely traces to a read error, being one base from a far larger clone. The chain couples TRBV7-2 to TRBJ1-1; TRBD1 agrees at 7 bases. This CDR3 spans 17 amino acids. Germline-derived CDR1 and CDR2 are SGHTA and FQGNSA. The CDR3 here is CASSLVPTGRLNNEAFF. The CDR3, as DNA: TGTGCCAGCAGCTTAGTTCCGACAGGGCGACTGAACAATGAAGCTTTCTTT.

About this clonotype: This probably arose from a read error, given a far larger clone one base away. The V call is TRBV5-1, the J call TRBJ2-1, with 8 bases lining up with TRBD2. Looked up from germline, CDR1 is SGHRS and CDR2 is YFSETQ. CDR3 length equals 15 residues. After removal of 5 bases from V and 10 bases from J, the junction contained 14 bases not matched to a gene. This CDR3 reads CASRLMTSASYEQFF. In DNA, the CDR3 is TGCGCCAGCAGACTAATGACTAGCGCATCCTACGAGCAGTTCTTC. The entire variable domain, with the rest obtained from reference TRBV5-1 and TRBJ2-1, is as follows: KAGVTQTPRYLIKTRGQQVTLSCSPISGHRSVSWYQQTPGQGLQFLFEYFSETQRNKGNFPGRFSGRQFSNSRSEMNVSTLELGDSALYLCASRLMTSASYEQFFGPGTRLTVL.

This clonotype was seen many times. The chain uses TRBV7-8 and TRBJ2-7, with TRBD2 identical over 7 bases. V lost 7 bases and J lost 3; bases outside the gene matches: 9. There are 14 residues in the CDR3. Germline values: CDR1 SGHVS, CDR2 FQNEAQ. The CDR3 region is CASTPLAVSYEQYF. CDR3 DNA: TGTGCCAGCACCCCCCTAGCGGTTAGCTACGAGCAGTACTTC.

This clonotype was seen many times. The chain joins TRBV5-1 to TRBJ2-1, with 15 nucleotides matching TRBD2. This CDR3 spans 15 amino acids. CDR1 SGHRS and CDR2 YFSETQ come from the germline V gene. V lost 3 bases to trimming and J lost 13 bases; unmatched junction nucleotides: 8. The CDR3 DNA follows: TGCGCCAGCAGCTCGATGGGACTAGCGGGAGGTCAACAGTTCTTC. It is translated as CASSSMGLAGGQQFF.

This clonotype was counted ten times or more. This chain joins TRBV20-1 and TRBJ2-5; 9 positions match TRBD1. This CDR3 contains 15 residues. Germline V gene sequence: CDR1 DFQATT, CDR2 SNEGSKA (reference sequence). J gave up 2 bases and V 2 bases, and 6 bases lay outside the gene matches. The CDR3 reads CSARPGQGRQETQYF. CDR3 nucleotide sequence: TGCAGTGCTAGACCAGGACAGGGGAGGCAAGAGACCCAGTACTTC.

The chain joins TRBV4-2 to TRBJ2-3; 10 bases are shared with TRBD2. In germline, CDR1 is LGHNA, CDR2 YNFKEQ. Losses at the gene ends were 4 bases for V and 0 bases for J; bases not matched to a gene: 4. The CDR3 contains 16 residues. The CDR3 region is CASSLGLAASTDTQYF. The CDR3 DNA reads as TGTGCCAGCAGCCTAGGACTAGCGGCTAGCACAGATACGCAGTATTTT.

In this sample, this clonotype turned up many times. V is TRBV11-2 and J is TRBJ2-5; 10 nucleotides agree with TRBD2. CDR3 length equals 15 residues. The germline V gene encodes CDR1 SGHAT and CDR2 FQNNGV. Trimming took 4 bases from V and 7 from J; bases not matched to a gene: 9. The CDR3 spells CASSSPGLAVGTQYF. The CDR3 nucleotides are TGTGCCAGCAGCTCTCCCGGACTAGCGGTGGGGACCCAGTACTTC.

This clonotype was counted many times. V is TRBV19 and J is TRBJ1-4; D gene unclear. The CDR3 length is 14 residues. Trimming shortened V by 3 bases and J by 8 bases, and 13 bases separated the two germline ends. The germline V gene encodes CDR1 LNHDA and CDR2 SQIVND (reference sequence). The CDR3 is CASSIGGFGEKLFF. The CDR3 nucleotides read TGTGCCAGTAGTATCGGAGGGTTTGGCGAAAAACTGTTTTTT. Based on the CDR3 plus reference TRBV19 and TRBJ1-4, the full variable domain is DGGITQSPKYLFRKEGQNVTLSCEQNLNHDAMYWYRQDPGQGLRLIYYSQIVNDFQKGDIAEGYSVSREKKESFPLTVTSAQKNPTAFYLCASSIGGFGEKLFFGSGTQLSVL.

The CDR3 nucleotides read TGTGCCAGCAGTAACGGGGGGTACTACGAGCAGTACTTC. This codes for CASSNGGYYEQYF. The chain carries TRBV6-2 or TRBV6-3 and TRBJ2-7; 7 nucleotides align to TRBD2. The germline V gene encodes CDR1 MNHEY and CDR2 SVGEGT. The length of the CDR3 is 13 residues. With V trimmed by 5 bases and J by 3 bases, 4 bases remained unmatched.

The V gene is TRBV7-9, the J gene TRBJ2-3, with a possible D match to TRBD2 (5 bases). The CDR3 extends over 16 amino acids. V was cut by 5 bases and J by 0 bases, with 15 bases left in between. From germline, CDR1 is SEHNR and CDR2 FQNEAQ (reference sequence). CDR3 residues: CASSHGNSVSTDTQYF. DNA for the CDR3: TGTGCCAGCAGCCACGGGAATAGCGTTAGCACAGATACGCAGTATTTT. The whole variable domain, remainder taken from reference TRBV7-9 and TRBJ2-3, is DTGVSQNPRHKITKRGQNVTFRCDPISEHNRLYWYRQTLGQGPEFLTYFQNEAQLEKSRLLSDRFSAERPKGSFSTLEIQRTEQGDSAMYLCASSHGNSVSTDTQYFGPGTRLTVL.

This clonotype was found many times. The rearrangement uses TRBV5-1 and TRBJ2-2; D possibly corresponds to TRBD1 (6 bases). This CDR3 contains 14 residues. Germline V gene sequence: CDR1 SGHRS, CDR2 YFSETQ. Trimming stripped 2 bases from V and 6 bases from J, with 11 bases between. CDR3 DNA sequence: TGCGCCAGCAGCTTACAGGGTGTAGCCGGGGAGCTGTTTTTT. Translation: CASSLQGVAGELFF.

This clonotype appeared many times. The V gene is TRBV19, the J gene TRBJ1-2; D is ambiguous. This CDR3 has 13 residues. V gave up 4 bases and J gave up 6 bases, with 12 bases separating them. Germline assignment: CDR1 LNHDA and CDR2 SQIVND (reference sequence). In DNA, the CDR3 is TGTGCCAGTAGTAAATCCAGTGGTAATGGCTACACCTTC. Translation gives CASSKSSGNGYTF. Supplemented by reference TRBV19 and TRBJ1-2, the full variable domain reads DGGITQSPKYLFRKEGQNVTLSCEQNLNHDAMYWYRQDPGQGLRLIYYSQIVNDFQKGDIAEGYSVSREKKESFPLTVTSAQKNPTAFYLCASSKSSGNGYTFGSGTRLTVV.

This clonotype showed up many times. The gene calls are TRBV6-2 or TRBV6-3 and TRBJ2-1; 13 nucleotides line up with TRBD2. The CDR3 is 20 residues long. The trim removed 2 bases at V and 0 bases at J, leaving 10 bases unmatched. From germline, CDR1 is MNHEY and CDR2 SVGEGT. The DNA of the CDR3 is TGTGCCAGCAGTTACCCCCCCCCGACTAGCGGGAGGCCCTCCTACAATGAGCAGTTCTTC. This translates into CASSYPPPTSGRPSYNEQFF.

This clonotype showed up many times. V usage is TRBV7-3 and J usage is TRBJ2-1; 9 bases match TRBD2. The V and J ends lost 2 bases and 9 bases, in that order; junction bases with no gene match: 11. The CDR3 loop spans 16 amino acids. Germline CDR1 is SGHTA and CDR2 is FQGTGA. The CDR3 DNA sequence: TGTGCCAGCAGCTTAGGTCTAGCGGGAACACGGAGTGAGCAGTTCTTC. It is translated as CASSLGLAGTRSEQFF.

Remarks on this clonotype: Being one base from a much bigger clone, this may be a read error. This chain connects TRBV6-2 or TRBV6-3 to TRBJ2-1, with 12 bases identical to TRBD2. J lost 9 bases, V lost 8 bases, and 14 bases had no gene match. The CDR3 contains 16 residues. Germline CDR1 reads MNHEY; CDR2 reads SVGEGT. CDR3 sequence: CASGPRLAGEGSEQFF. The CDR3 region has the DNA TGTGCCAGCGGCCCCAGACTAGCGGGAGAAGGGAGTGAGCAGTTCTTC.